What follows are 13 T cell receptor beta chains derived from one specimen sequenced in a study of lymphopenia after photon versus proton radiotherapy (dated by TCRdb to about 2019). Library generation was performed with the immunoSEQ multiplex PCR assay. TCRdb took this table from immuneACCESS and kept in-frame rearrangements with V and J called. Such tables lack part of the clones; where checked against another copy, unresolved V genes explain under half of the gap, and the rest is unexplained. For this sample the table gives around 29,000 clones, of which 85% to 95% were detected only once. The biggest ten clones account for about 0.72% of the sample. The input for sequencing was peripheral blood, taken from a patient treated with photon-based radiotherapy. The receptors originated from a woman between 45 and 60 years old with cholangiocarcinoma.

The V gene is TRBV5-6, the J gene TRBJ1-1; no clear D gene. V was shortened by 2 bases and J by 0 bases, with 8 bases between the two germline ends. The germline V gene has CDR1 SGHDT and CDR2 YYEEEE. The CDR3 contains 14 residues. The CDR3 sequence: CASSFLQLNTEAFF. The CDR3 bases are TGTGCCAGCAGCTTCCTTCAACTGAACACTGAAGCTTTCTTT.

The V and J genes are TRBV6-1 and TRBJ1-5; 8 bases map to TRBD1. The V and J ends lost 1 base and 0 bases, in that order; junction bases with no gene match: 5. CDR1 is MNHNS and CDR2 is SASEGT in the germline V gene. The CDR3 length is 17 residues. The CDR3: CASSEDRGSNSNQPQHF. CDR3 DNA sequence: TGTGCCAGCAGTGAAGACAGGGGGTCGAATAGCAATCAGCCCCAGCATTTT.

The chain uses TRBV15 and TRBJ1-5; D unclear. CDR1 and CDR2 from the germline V gene are LNHNV and YYDKDF (reference sequence). V lost 0 bases, J lost 8 bases, and 26 bases lay in between. This CDR3 contains 19 residues. CDR3 amino acids: CATSRDLILRQQSKEPQHF. In nucleotides, the CDR3 is TGTGCCACCAGCAGAGATCTTATTCTTCGGCAACAGTCGAAGGAGCCCCAGCATTTT.

The chain joins TRBV6-4 to TRBJ1-1, with 8 bases matching TRBD1. The V gene's germline CDR1 is MRHNA and CDR2 SNTAGT. V lost 8 bases to trimming and J lost 3 bases; unmatched junction nucleotides: 8. There are 14 residues in the CDR3. Here the CDR3 reads CASARQGWDTEAFF. The CDR3 coding sequence is TGTGCCAGCGCCCGACAGGGGTGGGACACTGAAGCTTTCTTT.

The V call is TRBV19, the J call TRBJ2-7; 8 bases agree with TRBD2. CDR1 is LNHDA, CDR2 SQIVND, per germline (reference sequence). V was clipped by 2 bases and J by 0 bases; unmatched bases: 3. The CDR3 has 15 amino acids. DNA of the CDR3: TGTGCCAGTAGTATAAGCGGGGGATTCTCCTACGAGCAGTACTTC. Translated, it gives CASSISGGFSYEQYF.

This chain uses TRBV23-1 with TRBJ2-7; possible D gene TRBD1, 6 bases. TRBV23-1 carries the ORF label, with uncertain function. This CDR3 region has 18 residues. The germline V and J ends were trimmed by 3 bases and 1 base, with 22 bases remaining between them. CDR3 in DNA: TGCGCCAGCAGTCAGGGAGCCAGGGGTAGGGTCGGTTCCTACGAGCAGTACTTC. It yields the protein CASSQGARGRVGSYEQYF.

The chain recombines TRBV30 with TRBJ2-1; D call uncertain. CDR1 and CDR2 from the germline V gene are GTSNPN and SVGIG (reference sequence). Between the trimmed V and J ends, which lost 1 base and 4 bases, there was a span of 2 bases. The CDR3 length is 11 residues. The CDR3 coding sequence is TGTGCCTGGAGTGCTTACAATGAGCAGTTCTTC. As protein: CAWSAYNEQFF.

CDR3 DNA: TGTGCCAGCAGTGAAATGGGACTGCGGGGACTCGGCGAGACCCAGTACTTC. It encodes CASSEMGLRGLGETQYF. The J gene is TRBJ2-5, the V gene TRBV6-1; TRBD2 is a possible D gene (6 bases). Germline CDR1 is MNHNS and CDR2 is SASEGT. The CDR3 is made up of 17 amino acids. Trimming shortened V by 2 bases and J by 5 bases, and 21 bases separated the two germline ends.

The chain recombines TRBV10-2 with TRBJ2-2, with 8 positions matching TRBD1. Germline V lookup: CDR1 WSHSY, CDR2 SAAADI. J lost 4 bases, V lost 6 bases, and 7 bases had no gene match. CDR3 size: 15 residues. The CDR3 spells CASSEDRGSTGELFF. The DNA of the CDR3 is TGCGCCAGCAGCGAAGACAGGGGAAGCACCGGGGAGCTGTTTTTT.

The J gene is TRBJ1-2, the V gene TRBV30; D is uncertain. The CDR3 has 11 amino acids. Trimming took off 0 bases at V and 8 bases at J, with 7 bases between the two ends. The V gene's germline CDR1 is GTSNPN and CDR2 SVGIG (reference sequence). CDR3 residues: CAWSVNRGYTF. The DNA of the CDR3 is TGTGCCTGGAGTGTAAATAGGGGCTACACCTTC. The whole variable domain, remainder taken from reference TRBV30 and TRBJ1-2, is SQTIHQWPATLVQPVGSPLSLECTVEGTSNPNLYWYRQAAGRGLQLLFYSVGIGQISSEVPQNLSASRPQDRQFILSSKKLLLSDSGFYLCAWSVNRGYTFGSGTRLTVV.

This chain connects TRBV5-4 to TRBJ1-3; no definite D call. V was clipped by 0 bases and J by 4 bases, with 2 bases between them. Germline V gene data show CDR1 as SGHNT and CDR2 as YYREEE (reference sequence). The CDR3 contains 12 residues. CDR3 protein: CASSLGGNTIYF. The CDR3 region has the DNA TGTGCCAGCAGCTTGGGGGGAAACACCATATATTTT.

The V gene is TRBV5-1, the J gene TRBJ1-1, with no clear D. The CDR3 spans 12 residues. Germline loops: CDR1 SGHRS, CDR2 YFSETQ. Trimming took off 0 bases at V and 6 bases at J, with 6 bases between the two ends. This CDR3 reads CASSLAGPEAFF. CDR3 coding DNA: TGCGCCAGCAGCTTGGCCGGGCCTGAAGCTTTCTTT.

As regards this clone: The same CDR3 is also encoded by other DNA sequences in this sample. CDR3 nucleotide sequence: TGTGCCAGCAGCTCCACCTACGAGCAGTACTTC. The encoded protein is CASSSTYEQYF. The V call is TRBV7-9, the J call TRBJ2-7; D is unresolved. This CDR3 spans 11 amino acids. V gave up 4 bases and J gave up 2 bases, with 3 bases separating them. The germline V gene has CDR1 SEHNR and CDR2 FQNEAQ (reference sequence).